The next 7 T cell receptor beta chains were all read from a single sample in a study of shared clonotypes between healthy human individuals. Profiling relied on immunoSEQ multiplex PCR, and the TCRdb table lists in-frame clones only, not all of them. Altogether 2 million to 2.5 million clones are present, 93% being singletons, with the ten largest covering 0.39%. Sequenced: naive CD4+ T cells from PBMCs. The subset denotes: CD45RA+ positively selected. These receptors were collected from a man between 18 and 29 years old in good health. Some clones in this sample may be carry-over from other donors' samples.

This chain connects TRBV15 to TRBJ1-1; D not resolved. The CDR3 is 16 residues long. The germline gives CDR1 LNHNV, CDR2 YYDKDF (reference sequence). Trimming shortened V by 1 base and J by 1 base, and 13 bases separated the two germline ends. The DNA for the CDR3 is TGTGCCACCAGCAGAGGTGGAATCCGCCCGAACACTGAAGCTTTCTTT. It encodes CATSRGGIRPNTEAFF.

This clone was seen a few times. The J gene is TRBJ1-2, the V gene TRBV2; D may be TRBD1 (5 bases). The CDR3 runs 14 residues. Deletions cut 1 base from V and 3 bases from J, with 9 bases between. The germline gives CDR1 SNHLY, CDR2 FYNNEI. In nucleotides, the CDR3 is TGTGCCAGCAGTGAAGAGGAGGGGTACTATGGCTACACCTTC. Translating it yields CASSEEEGYYGYTF.

To note about this clone: The same CDR3 can be traced to other DNA sequences in this sample. This CDR3 reads CASSLDMGRETQYF. Here the CDR3 DNA reads TGTGCCAGCAGCTTAGATATGGGGCGAGAGACCCAGTACTTC. The chain recombines TRBV7-2 with TRBJ2-5, with a possible D match to TRBD1 (5 bases). V was shortened by 1 base and J by 4 bases, with 10 bases between the two germline ends. The germline V gene has CDR1 SGHTA and CDR2 FQGNSA. The CDR3 runs 14 residues.

The V call is TRBV20-1, the J call TRBJ2-7; TRBD2 matches at 8 bases. This CDR3 is built from 11 residues. Germline lookup yields CDR1 DFQATT and CDR2 SNEGSKA (reference sequence). With V trimmed by 6 bases and J by 7 bases, 5 bases remained unmatched. The CDR3 DNA reads TGCAGTGCAACCGGGAGGGATGAGCAGTACTTC. Protein sequence: CSATGRDEQYF.

The rearrangement joins TRBV11-2 to TRBJ2-3; no definite D call. CDR1 and CDR2 (germline): SGHAT, FQNNGV. V was trimmed by 5 bases and J by 2 bases, leaving 11 bases between them. The CDR3 spans 14 residues. CDR3 DNA sequence: TGTGCCAGCAGCCTCGACCTGAACACAGATACGCAGTATTTT. Protein sequence: CASSLDLNTDTQYF.

The V call is TRBV19, the J call TRBJ1-2; tentative D call: TRBD1 (5 bases). The V end lost 3 bases, the J end lost 4 bases, and 15 bases lay between the germline ends. From germline, CDR1 is LNHDA and CDR2 SQIVND (reference sequence). This CDR3 has 15 residues. The CDR3 protein is CASSILAGMAYGYTF. The CDR3 coding sequence is TGTGCCAGTAGTATCTTGGCAGGGATGGCCTATGGCTACACCTTC.

The chain carries TRBV5-1 and TRBJ2-3, with a weak D call TRBD2 (6 bases). This CDR3 contains 15 residues. Per the germline V gene, CDR1 is SGHRS and CDR2 is YFSETQ. V lost 3 bases, J lost 4 bases, and 15 bases lay in between. CDR3 sequence reads: CASSYRLDGADTQYF. CDR3 coding DNA: TGCGCCAGCAGCTACCGACTAGATGGGGCAGATACGCAGTATTTT.